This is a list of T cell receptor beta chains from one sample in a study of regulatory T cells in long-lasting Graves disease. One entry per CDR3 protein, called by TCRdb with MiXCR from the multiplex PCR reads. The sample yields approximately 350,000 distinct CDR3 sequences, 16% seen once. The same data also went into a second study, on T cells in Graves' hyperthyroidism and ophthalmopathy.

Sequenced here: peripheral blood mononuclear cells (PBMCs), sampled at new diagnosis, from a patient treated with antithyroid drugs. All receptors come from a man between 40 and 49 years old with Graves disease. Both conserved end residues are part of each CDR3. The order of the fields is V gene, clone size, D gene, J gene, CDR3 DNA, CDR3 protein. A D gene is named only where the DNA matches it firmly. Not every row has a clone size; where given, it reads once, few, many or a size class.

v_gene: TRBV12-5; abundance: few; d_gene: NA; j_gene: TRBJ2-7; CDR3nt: TGTGCTAGTGGTTTGAGGGGTCCCTACGAGCAGTACTTC; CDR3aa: CASGLRGPYEQYF
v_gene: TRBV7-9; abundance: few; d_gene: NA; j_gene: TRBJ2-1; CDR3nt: TGTGCCAGCAGCTCCTACCACAATGAGCAGTTCTTC; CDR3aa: CASSSYHNEQFF
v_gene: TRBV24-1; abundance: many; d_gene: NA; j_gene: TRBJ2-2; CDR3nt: TGTGCCACCAGTGAGAACACAGGGAACACCGGGGAGCTGTTTTTT; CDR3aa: CATSENTGNTGELFF
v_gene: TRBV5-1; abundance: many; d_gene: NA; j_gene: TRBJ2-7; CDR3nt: TGCGCCAGCAGCTTGGGGGGAACTCACGGGACGGACGAGCAGTACTTC; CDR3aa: CASSLGGTHGTDEQYF
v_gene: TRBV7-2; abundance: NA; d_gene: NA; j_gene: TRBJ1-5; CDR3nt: TGTGCCAGCAGCCCTATCAGGGGACGCGGCAATCAGCCCCAGCATTTT; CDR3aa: CASSPIRGRGNQPQHF
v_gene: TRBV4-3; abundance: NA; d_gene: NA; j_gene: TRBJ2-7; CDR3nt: TGCGCCAGCAGCCAAGATGTCTGGGAAACAGGCTACGAGCAGTACTTC; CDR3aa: CASSQDVWETGYEQYF
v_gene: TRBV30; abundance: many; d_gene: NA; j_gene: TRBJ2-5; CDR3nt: TGTGCCTGGAACCGTGGTCTCCAAGAGACCCAGTACTTC; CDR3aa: CAWNRGLQETQYF
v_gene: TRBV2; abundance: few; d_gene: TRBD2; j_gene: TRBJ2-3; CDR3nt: TGTGCCAGCAGATTGATGGCTAGCGGGGGGGCGGATACGCAGTATTTT; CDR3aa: CASRLMASGGADTQYF
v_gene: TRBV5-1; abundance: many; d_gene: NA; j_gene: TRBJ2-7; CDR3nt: TGCGCCAGCAGCTGGGCGGGGCCCCGCTACGAGCAGTACTTC; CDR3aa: CASSWAGPRYEQYF
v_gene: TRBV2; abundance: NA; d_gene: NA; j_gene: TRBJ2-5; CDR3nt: TGTGCCAGCAGCCAAGGGGGGCAGGGAGAGACCCAGTACTTC; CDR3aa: CASSQGGQGETQYF
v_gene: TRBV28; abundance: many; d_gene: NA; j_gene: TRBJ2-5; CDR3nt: TGTGCCAGCAGGGGGCGCTTGGGGACCGCGAGGGGACGGCAAGAGACCCAGTACTTC; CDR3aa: CASRGRLGTARGRQETQYF
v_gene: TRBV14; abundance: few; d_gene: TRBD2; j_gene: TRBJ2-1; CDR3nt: TGTGCCAGCGCTACTAGCGGGGGGAGCTCCTACAATGAGCAGTTCTTC; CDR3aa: CASATSGGSSYNEQFF
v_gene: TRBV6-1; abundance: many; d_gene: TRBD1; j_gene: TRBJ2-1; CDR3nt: TGTGCCAGCAGGGACAGGGGGCGAGGTTTGGATGAGCAGTTCTTC; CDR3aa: CASRDRGRGLDEQFF
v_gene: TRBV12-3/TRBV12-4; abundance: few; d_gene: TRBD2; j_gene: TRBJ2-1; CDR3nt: TGTGCCAGCAGTTTAATGGCGGGGGGCAGGGATGAGCAGTTCTTC; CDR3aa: CASSLMAGGRDEQFF
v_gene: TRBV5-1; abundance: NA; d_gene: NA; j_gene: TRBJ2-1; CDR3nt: TGCGCCAGCAGCCCGGCTTTTAGGGGGTCCTACAATGAGCAGTTCTTC; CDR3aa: CASSPAFRGSYNEQFF
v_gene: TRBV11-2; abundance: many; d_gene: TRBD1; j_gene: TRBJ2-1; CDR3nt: TGTGCCAGCAGAACCGGGACAGTTTACAATGAGCAGTTCTTC; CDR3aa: CASRTGTVYNEQFF
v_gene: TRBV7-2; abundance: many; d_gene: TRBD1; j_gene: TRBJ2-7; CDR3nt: TGTGCCAGCAGCTTAGCGAGGGGGACAGGACACTACGAGCAGTACTTC; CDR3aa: CASSLARGTGHYEQYF
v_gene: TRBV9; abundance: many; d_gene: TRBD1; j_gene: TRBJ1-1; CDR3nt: TGTGCCAGCAGCGCGGGCCGTGGGACAGGGGGCTGGACTGAAGCTTTCTTT; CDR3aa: CASSAGRGTGGWTEAFF
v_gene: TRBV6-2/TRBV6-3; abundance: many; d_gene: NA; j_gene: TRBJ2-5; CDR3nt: TGTGCCAGCAGTGAAGAGTGGGGAGGTGAGACCCAGTACTTC; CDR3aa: CASSEEWGGETQYF
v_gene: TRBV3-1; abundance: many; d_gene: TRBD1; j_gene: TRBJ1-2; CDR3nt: TGTGCCAGCAGCCTGACAGGGTGGGGCTACACCTTC; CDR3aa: CASSLTGWGYTF
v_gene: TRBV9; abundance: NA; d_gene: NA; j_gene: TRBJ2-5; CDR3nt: TGTGCCAGCAGCGTAGCCGGGGAGACCCAGTACTTC; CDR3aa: CASSVAGETQYF
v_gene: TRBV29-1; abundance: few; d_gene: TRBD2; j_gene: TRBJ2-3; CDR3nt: TGCAGCGTTGGCGGGGGGCTCTATACGCAGTATTTT; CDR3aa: CSVGGGLYTQYF
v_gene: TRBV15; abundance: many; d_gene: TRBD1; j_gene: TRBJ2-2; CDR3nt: TGTGCCACCAGCAGATCCGGGACAGGGGGTTCCGGGGAGCTGTTTTTT; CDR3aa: CATSRSGTGGSGELFF
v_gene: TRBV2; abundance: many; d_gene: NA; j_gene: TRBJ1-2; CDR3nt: TGTGCCAGCAGTGTTCGGGGAAAGGATGGCTACACCTTC; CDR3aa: CASSVRGKDGYTF
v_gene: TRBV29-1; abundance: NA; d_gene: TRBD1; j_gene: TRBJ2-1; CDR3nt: TGCAGCTCTGCCCCCCCCGGGACAGGGGGTTTGGATGAGCAGTTCTTC; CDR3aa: CSSAPPGTGGLDEQFF
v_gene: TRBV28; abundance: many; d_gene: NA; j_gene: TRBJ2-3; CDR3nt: TGTGCCAGCAGTAGGCCAGCCACAGATACGCAGTATTTT; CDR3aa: CASSRPATDTQYF
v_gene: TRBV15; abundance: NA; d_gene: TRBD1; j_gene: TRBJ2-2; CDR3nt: TGTGCCACCAGCAGAGGGACAGGGAACACCGGGGAGCTGTTTTTT; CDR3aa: CATSRGTGNTGELFF
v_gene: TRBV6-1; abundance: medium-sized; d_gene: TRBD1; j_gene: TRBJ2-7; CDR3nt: TGTGCCAGCAGTCCACGGGACAGGGATTACGAGCAGTACTTC; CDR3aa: CASSPRDRDYEQYF
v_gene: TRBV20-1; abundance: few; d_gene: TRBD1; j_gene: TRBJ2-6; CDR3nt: TGCAGTGCTCGCAGCGGTCTGACAGGGGGCGATGCTGGGGCCAACGTCCTGACTTTC; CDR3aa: CSARSGLTGGDAGANVLTF
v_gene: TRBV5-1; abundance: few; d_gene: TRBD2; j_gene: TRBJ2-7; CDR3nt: TGCGCCAGCAGCTCGGGGACTAGCGGGACCTACGAGCAGTACTTC; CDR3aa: CASSSGTSGTYEQYF
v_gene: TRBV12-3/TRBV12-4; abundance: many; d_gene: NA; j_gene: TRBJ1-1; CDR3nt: TGTGCCAGCAGTTACCGGGGGATGAACACTGAAGCTTTCTTT; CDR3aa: CASSYRGMNTEAFF
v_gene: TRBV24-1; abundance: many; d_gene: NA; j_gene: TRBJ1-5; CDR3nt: TGTGCCACCAGTCGGGGGCAAAGCAATCAGCCCCAGCATTTT; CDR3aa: CATSRGQSNQPQHF
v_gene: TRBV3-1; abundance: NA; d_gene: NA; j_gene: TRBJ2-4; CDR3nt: TGTGCCAGCAGCCACCAGGGCCCTCAGTACTTC; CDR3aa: CASSHQGPQYF
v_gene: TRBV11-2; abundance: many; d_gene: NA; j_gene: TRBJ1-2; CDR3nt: TGTGCCAGCAGCTTAGATGGTGAGGCTGGCTACACCTTC; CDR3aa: CASSLDGEAGYTF
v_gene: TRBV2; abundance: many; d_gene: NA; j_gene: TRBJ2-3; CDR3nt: TGTGCCAGCAGTGATATCATCCAGGGAGGCACAGATACGCAGTATTTT; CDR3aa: CASSDIIQGGTDTQYF
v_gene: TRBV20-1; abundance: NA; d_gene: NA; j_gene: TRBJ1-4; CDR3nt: TGCAGTGCTAGGAGCCCCGGACAGAATGAAAAACTGTTTTTT; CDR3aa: CSARSPGQNEKLFF
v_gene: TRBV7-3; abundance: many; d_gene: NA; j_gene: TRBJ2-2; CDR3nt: TGTGCCAGCAGCAGAACAAGCACCGGGGAGCTGTTTTTT; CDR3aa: CASSRTSTGELFF
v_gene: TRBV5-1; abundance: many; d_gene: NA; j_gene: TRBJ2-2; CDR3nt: TGCGCCAGCAGCCCACTTGTTTCCGGGGAGCTGTTTTTT; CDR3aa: CASSPLVSGELFF
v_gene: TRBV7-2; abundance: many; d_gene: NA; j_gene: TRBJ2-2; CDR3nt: TGTGCCAGCAGCGTGAGACAGCGACGGGGCACCGGGGAGCTGTTTTTT; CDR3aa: CASSVRQRRGTGELFF
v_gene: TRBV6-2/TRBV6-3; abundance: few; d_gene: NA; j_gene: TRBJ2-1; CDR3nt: TGTGCCAGCAGTTTACAGGCGGCAGGGGAGCAGTTCTTC; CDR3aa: CASSLQAAGEQFF
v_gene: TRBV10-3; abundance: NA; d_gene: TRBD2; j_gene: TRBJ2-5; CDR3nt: TGTGCCATCAGGGGAGGGCCCCTGTCCCAAGAGACCCAGTACTTC; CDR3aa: CAIRGGPLSQETQYF
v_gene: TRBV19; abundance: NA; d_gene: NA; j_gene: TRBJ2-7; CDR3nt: TGTGCCAGTAGTATGAGTGGCCCCTACGAGCAGTACTTC; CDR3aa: CASSMSGPYEQYF
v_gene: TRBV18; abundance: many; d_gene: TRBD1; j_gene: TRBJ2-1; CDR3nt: TGTGCCAGCTCACCGCATGAAACAGGGGAACAGTTCTTC; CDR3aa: CASSPHETGEQFF
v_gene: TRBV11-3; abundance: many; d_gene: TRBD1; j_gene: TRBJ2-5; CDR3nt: TGTGCCAGCAGCTGGACAGGGCTAGAGACCCAGTACTTC; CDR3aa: CASSWTGLETQYF
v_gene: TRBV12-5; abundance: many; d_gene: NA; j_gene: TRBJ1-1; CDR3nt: TGTGCTAGTGCCCGTCTTGATAACACTGAAGCTTTCTTT; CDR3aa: CASARLDNTEAFF
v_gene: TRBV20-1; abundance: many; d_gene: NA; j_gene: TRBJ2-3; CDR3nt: TGCAGTGCTTTCCAGGGGAGGTCAGATACGCAGTATTTT; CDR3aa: CSAFQGRSDTQYF
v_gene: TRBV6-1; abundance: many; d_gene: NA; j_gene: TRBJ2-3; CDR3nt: TGTGCCAGCAGGCCGGGGCGTACTAGCACAGATACGCAGTATTTT; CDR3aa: CASRPGRTSTDTQYF
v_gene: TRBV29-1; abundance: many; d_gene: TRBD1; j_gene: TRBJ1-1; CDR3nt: TGCAGCGTTCAACCCCCGGGGACAGGTGGTCTTGTAGCTTTCTTT; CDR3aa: CSVQPPGTGGLVAFF
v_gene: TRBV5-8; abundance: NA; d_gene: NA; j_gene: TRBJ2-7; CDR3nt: TGTGCCAGCAGCTTGAGGGCAGGAGCCTACGAGCAGTACTTC; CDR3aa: CASSLRAGAYEQYF
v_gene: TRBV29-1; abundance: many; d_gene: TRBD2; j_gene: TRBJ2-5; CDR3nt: TGCAGCGTTGACGGGCTAGCGGGGGGAGAGACCCAGTACTTC; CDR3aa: CSVDGLAGGETQYF
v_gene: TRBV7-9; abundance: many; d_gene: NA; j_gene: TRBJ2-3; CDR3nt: TGTGCCAGCAGCGAAGTGCCGGCCCACACAGATACGCAGTATTTT; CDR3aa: CASSEVPAHTDTQYF
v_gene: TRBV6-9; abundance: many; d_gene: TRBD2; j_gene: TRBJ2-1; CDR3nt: TGTGCCAGCAGTTACGGTGGTAGCGGGGAAGTTGAGCAGTTCTTC; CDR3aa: CASSYGGSGEVEQFF
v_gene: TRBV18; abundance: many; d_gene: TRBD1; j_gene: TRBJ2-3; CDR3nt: TGTGCCAGCTCACCCGGGACAGGGCCACGTACGCAGTATTTT; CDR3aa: CASSPGTGPRTQYF
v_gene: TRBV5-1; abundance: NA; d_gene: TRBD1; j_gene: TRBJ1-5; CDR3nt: TGCGCCAGCAGCCCTATGGACAGGGCGCAGCCCCAGCATTTT; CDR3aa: CASSPMDRAQPQHF